This TCR beta chain is from a study of response to subunit inactivated influenza vaccine. Overall study findings and caveats: It was suggested by the authors that few new T cells are recruited by each seasonal influenza vaccination.

A few counts support this clonotype. As yet, its antigen is unknown. TCRdb re-called the RT-PCR reads through MiXCR, storing one row per CDR3 protein. The sample shows about 830,000 distinct CDR3 sequences, about a fifth of them seen only once. The CDR3 loop spans 14 amino acids. The V gene's germline CDR1 is SGHDT and CDR2 YYEEEE. V gave up 0 bases and J gave up 7 bases, with 10 bases separating them. This specimen was PBMCs from blood, taken roughly 5 days after vaccination. The receptor comes from a middle-aged man who received an inactivated influenza vaccine. V gene TRBV5-6 combines with J gene TRBJ2-2; maybe TRBD1 (5 bases). This chain's CDR3 is CASSLGAGLGELFF. The CDR3 DNA reads TGTGCCAGCAGCTTGGGGGCAGGGCTCGGGGAGCTGTTTTTT.